The 15 T cell receptor beta chains below all came from one sample that was sequenced in a study of shared clonotypes between healthy human individuals. Here immunoSEQ multiplex PCR was the method, and the copy in TCRdb shows in-frame clones only, minus some. Of roughly 2 million clones in the sample, about 94% were seen once. Selected positively for CCR7 and CD45RO-negative, naive CD8 cells excluded terminally differentiated effector memory CD45RA+ cells. Sequenced: naive CD8+ T cells sorted from blood. These receptors all come from a young man in good health.

The rearrangement links TRBV27 to TRBJ2-5, with a weak D call TRBD1 (5 bases). Germline V gene data show CDR1 as MNHEY and CDR2 as SMNVEV (reference sequence). Trimming took 1 base from V and 5 from J, leaving 17 bases between them. The CDR3 runs to 16 residues. The CDR3 sequence is CASSLLGQGSLETQYF. The CDR3 DNA sequence: TGTGCCAGCAGTTTATTAGGGCAGGGAAGTCTGGAGACCCAGTACTTC.

This rearrangement joins TRBV9 to TRBJ2-7, with unresolved D. V lost 5 bases and J lost 3, with 15 bases in between. Germline V gives CDR1 SGDLS, CDR2 YYNGEE. The CDR3 is 14 amino acids. The CDR3 protein is CASRLWGRSYEQYF. Written as DNA, the CDR3 is TGTGCCAGCAGATTATGGGGAAGGAGCTACGAGCAGTACTTC.

This CDR3 is CASSFPNEKLFF. The CDR3 DNA is TGTGCCAGCAGCTTTCCGAATGAAAAACTGTTTTTT. This chain joins TRBV5-4 and TRBJ1-4, with D hard to call. CDR3 length: 12 amino acids. Per the germline V gene, CDR1 is SGHNT and CDR2 is YYREEE (reference sequence). The ends were cut back, 2 bases at V and 5 bases at J, with 4 bases in the middle. The full variable domain, with the rest looked up from reference TRBV5-4 and TRBJ1-4, is ETGVTQSPTHLIKTRGQQVTLRCSSQSGHNTVSWYQQALGQGPQFIFQYYREEENGRGNFPPRFSGLQFPNYSSELNVNALELDDSALYLCASSFPNEKLFFGSGTQLSVL.

This clone showed up just once. The V and J genes are TRBV19 and TRBJ2-6, with D possibly matching TRBD2 (5 bases). Per germline, CDR1 LNHDA and CDR2 SQIVND (reference sequence). V dropped 3 bases and J dropped 2 bases, with 8 bases sitting between them. There are 15 residues in the CDR3. The DNA of the CDR3 is TGTGCCAGTAGTATTCGGGGTGCTGGGGCCAACGTCCTGACTTTC. Translation gives CASSIRGAGANVLTF.

This chain joins TRBV28 and TRBJ2-2, with D perhaps TRBD2 (6 bases). The CDR3 covers 14 residues. CDR1 is MDHEN and CDR2 is SYDVKM in the germline V gene. Trimming shortened V by 3 bases and J by 6 bases, and 11 bases separated the two germline ends. In DNA form, the CDR3 reads TGTGCCAGCAGTTTCTCATGGGAGGCCGGGGAGCTGTTTTTT. This codes for CASSFSWEAGELFF.

The chain couples TRBV6-1 to TRBJ2-3; possible D gene TRBD2, 5 bases. Trimming took 2 bases from V and 1 from J, leaving 10 bases between them. Per the germline V gene, CDR1 is MNHNS and CDR2 is SASEGT. CDR3 length equals 15 residues. The CDR3 coding sequence is TGTGCCAGCAGTGAATGGAGGAGCGGCACAGATACGCAGTATTTT. The encoded protein is CASSEWRSGTDTQYF.

The rearrangement links TRBV7-9 to TRBJ2-3; D gene uncertain. Germline V gene sequence: CDR1 SEHNR, CDR2 FQNEAQ (reference sequence). Trimming removed 1 base at V and 6 bases at J, with 14 bases between. The CDR3 is 15 amino acids. The chain's CDR3 is CASSLDTTTFDTQYF. The CDR3 DNA is TGTGCCAGCAGCTTAGATACAACTACCTTCGATACGCAGTATTTT.

The rearrangement links TRBV18 to TRBJ1-1, with D perhaps TRBD1 (6 bases). Germline V gene lookup returns CDR1 KGHSH and CDR2 LQKENI. There are 16 residues in the CDR3. The ends were cut back, 0 bases at V and 7 bases at J, with 18 bases in the middle. In nucleotides, the CDR3 is TGTGCCAGCTCACCACCCGGGCTGGGGGGCCAGGGTGAAGCTTTCTTT. As protein: CASSPPGLGGQGEAFF.

The chain combines TRBV4-1 with TRBJ2-7; D could derive from TRBD1 or TRBD2 (5 bases each). The CDR3 runs 14 residues. Germline V gene sequence: CDR1 MGHRA, CDR2 YSYEKL. V dropped 1 base and J dropped 3 bases, with 10 bases sitting between them. The CDR3 region is CASSQGERGYEQYF. The CDR3 DNA reads TGCGCCAGCAGCCAAGGGGAGAGGGGCTACGAGCAGTACTTC.

Regarding this clone: The sample contains more than one DNA sequence encoding this CDR3. J is TRBJ2-7 and V is TRBV14; no clear D. Germline values: CDR1 SGHDN, CDR2 FVKESK. This CDR3 is built from 13 residues. V dropped 1 base and J dropped 1 base, with 5 bases sitting between them. The CDR3 is CASSQARSYEQYF. As DNA, the CDR3 is TGTGCCAGCAGCCAAGCCAGGTCCTACGAGCAGTACTTC.

For this clone: Other DNA sequences in this specimen translate into the identical CDR3. This rearrangement joins TRBV10-1 to TRBJ1-1; D remains ambiguous. Germline CDR1 WNHNN, CDR2 SYGVQD (reference sequence). Trimming took off 2 bases at V and 0 bases at J, with 4 bases between the two ends. This CDR3 spans 13 amino acids. As DNA, the CDR3 is TGCGCCAGCAGTGAGCTTATGAACACTGAAGCTTTCTTT. Translating gives CASSELMNTEAFF.

The chain combines TRBV7-9 with TRBJ2-7, with D possibly being TRBD2 (6 bases). The CDR3 is 13 amino acids. V lost 5 bases and J lost 3, with 11 bases in between. Germline V gene sequence: CDR1 SEHNR, CDR2 FQNEAQ (reference sequence). The CDR3 nucleotides are TGTGCCAGCAGCCCCCGGGACTTCTACGAGCAGTACTTC. As protein: CASSPRDFYEQYF.

The chain joins TRBV7-9 to TRBJ2-1; possibly TRBD1 for D (6 bases). This CDR3 is 15 amino acids long. The V and J ends lost 1 base and 2 bases respectively, with 9 bases between them. Germline V CDR1 and CDR2: SEHNR, FQNEAQ (reference sequence). This CDR3 is CASSLGQEPYNEQFF. For the CDR3, the DNA is TGTGCCAGCAGCTTAGGACAGGAACCCTACAATGAGCAGTTCTTC.

CDR3 nucleotides: TGCGCCAGCAGCTTGGTTTGGGACAGGGGGCTGGGAGATACGCAGTATTTT. Protein sequence: CASSLVWDRGLGDTQYF. The V call is TRBV5-1, the J call TRBJ2-3; 12 nucleotides align to TRBD1. The CDR3 has 17 amino acids. Looked up from germline, CDR1 is SGHRS and CDR2 is YFSETQ. V shed 0 bases and J 5 bases; nucleotides not matched to a gene: 7.

This chain joins TRBV30 and TRBJ1-1; tentatively, D is TRBD1 (5 bases). Per the germline V gene, CDR1 is GTSNPN and CDR2 is SVGIG (reference sequence). Trimming removed 1 base at V and 1 base at J, with 7 bases between. This CDR3 has 13 amino acids. DNA for the CDR3: TGTGCCTGGAGTGGGAGGGGGAACACTGAAGCTTTCTTT. Residues: CAWSGRGNTEAFF.